Listed here are 14 T cell receptor beta chains from one sample, sequenced in a study of tumor-infiltrating lymphocytes in primary liver carcinoma. Unsorted whole blood yielded blood RNA, and germline DNA was extracted as well. Starting from 500 ng of total RNA, TCR beta cDNA was produced with a primer in the constant region. Libraries covering TCR beta were generated through three nested multiplex PCR rounds (using a slightly modified ARM-PCR). Investigators reported that the first two PCR rounds, at around 11 cycles each, used TRBV1-TRBV30 forward primers with a C-beta reverse primer. Each CDR3 protein gets one entry after TCRdb re-called the multiplex PCR reads with MiXCR. The sample carries 150,000 to 200,000 distinct CDR3 sequences, about 65% recorded once. The source material was peripheral blood. The receptors here all came from a woman aged 55-70 years with primary liver carcinoma and hepatitis B virus infection.

A remark on this clonotype: A read error may produce the germline difference seen at one junction end. The gene calls are TRBV11-3 and TRBJ2-1; 7 bases map to TRBD2. The V gene's germline CDR1 is SGHNT and CDR2 YENEEA. This CDR3 spans 16 amino acids. The CDR3 region has the DNA TGCGCCAGCAGCTTTCGGTCGGGAGCGGGGTATAATAAGCAGTTCTTC. Residues: CASSFRSGAGYNKQFF.

As to this clonotype: Relative to the germline gene, one junction end is altered; a read error may explain this. The J gene is TRBJ1-5, the V gene TRBV6-6; D may be TRBD1 (6 bases). The CDR3 is made up of 15 amino acids. Germline values: CDR1 MNHNY, CDR2 SVGAGI (reference sequence). This CDR3 is CASSKNRDVNQPQNF. Written as DNA, the CDR3 is TGTGCCAGCAGCAAAAACAGGGACGTCAATCAGCCCCAGAATTTT.

V and J are TRBV5-1 and TRBJ1-2; 7 bases fit TRBD1. The CDR3 has 13 residues. V shed 5 bases, J shed 10 bases, and the junction held 11 bases outside the gene matches. Germline CDR1 reads SGHRS; CDR2 reads YFSETQ. Written as DNA, the CDR3 is TGCGCCAGCAGACCCACAGGGGCGCATGACTACACCTTC. Translation gives CASRPTGAHDYTF.

Comments on this clonotype: One end of the junction varies from germline; a read error may be responsible. This chain uses TRBV11-1 with TRBJ2-1; unclear D gene. The CDR3 is made up of 14 amino acids. The germline V gene has CDR1 SGHAT and CDR2 FQDESV (reference sequence). The CDR3 region is CSSSLGQSYNEQFF. The CDR3 DNA reads TGTTCCAGCAGCCTCGGGCAGTCCTACAATGAGCAGTTCTTC.

The chain combines TRBV4-1 with TRBJ1-5; D not certain. The CDR3 sequence is 15 residues long. Looked up from germline, CDR1 is MGHRA and CDR2 is YSYEKL. V was trimmed by 4 bases and J by 2 bases, leaving 12 bases between them. CDR3 bases: TGCGCCAGCAGCCCAGGACGTAATTGCAATCAGCCCCAGCATTTT. Translating gives CASSPGRNCNQPQHF.

V is TRBV5-1 and J is TRBJ2-1, with a tentative D call TRBD1 (5 bases). The CDR3 runs 11 residues. V was trimmed by 4 bases and J by 10 bases, leaving 9 bases between them. The germline CDR1 and CDR2 sequences are SGHRS and YFSETQ. The CDR3 sequence is CASSRGVEQFF. CDR3 in DNA: TGCGCCAGCAGCAGGGGCGTGGAGCAGTTCTTC.

This chain uses TRBV5-1 with TRBJ2-7; 8 positions match TRBD1. V lost 1 base to trimming and J lost 3 bases; unmatched junction nucleotides: 3. The V gene's germline CDR1 is SGHRS and CDR2 YFSETQ. The CDR3 is 14 amino acids. In DNA form, the CDR3 reads TGCGCCAGCAGCTTGAGGACAGGGTTCTACGAGCAGTACTTC. It codes for CASSLRTGFYEQYF.

This clonotype was picked up a small number of times. This clone may be a read error of a much larger clone one base away. The chain is built from TRBV12-3 or TRBV12-4 and TRBJ2-1, with D maybe TRBD2 (7 bases). The CDR3 loop spans 16 amino acids. The ends were cut back, 5 bases at V and 1 base at J, with 15 bases in the middle. The CDR3 spells CASSLGGAPSYNEQFF. The CDR3 DNA sequence: TGTGCCAGCAGTCTAGGGGGGGCACCTTCCTACAATGAGCAGTTCTTC.

As for this clonotype: Just one base apart from a much larger clone, this may be a read error. The chain joins TRBV10-1 to TRBJ2-7, with D possibly matching TRBD2 (6 bases). Between the trimmed V and J ends, which lost 0 bases and 8 bases, there was a span of 11 bases. The germline CDR1 and CDR2 sequences are WNHNN and SYGVQD (reference sequence). The CDR3 totals 13 residues. DNA of the CDR3: TGCGCCAGCAGTGAGTCGACCGGGGGTAAGCAGTACTTC. Protein product: CASSESTGGKQYF.

This clonotype was observed a few times. This CDR3 is CASSRMGDVRDRPGNTIYF. The CDR3 DNA reads TGTGCCAGCAGCCGCATGGGGGATGTTCGGGATAGACCTGGAAACACCATATATTTT. The chain uses TRBV5-6 and TRBJ1-3; D possibly corresponds to TRBD1 (5 bases). The CDR3 has 19 amino acids. The ends were cut back, 4 bases at V and 2 bases at J, with 25 bases in the middle. CDR1 is SGHDT, CDR2 YYEEEE, per germline.

As regards this clonotype: The junction departs from the called germline gene at one end, perhaps through a read error. This chain uses TRBV11-2 with TRBJ1-2; no definite D call. The length of the CDR3 is 13 residues. Germline-derived CDR1 and CDR2 are SGHAT and FQNNGV. This CDR3 is CASSLDRDYGYIF. CDR3 in DNA: TGTGCCAGCAGCTTAGACAGAGACTATGGCTACATCTTC.

This clonotype was picked up many times. The V gene is TRBV4-1, the J gene TRBJ2-1, with 8 bases matching TRBD2. V lost 4 bases to trimming and J lost 8 bases; unmatched junction nucleotides: 7. CDR1 and CDR2 from the germline V gene are MGHRA and YSYEKL. The CDR3 is made up of 14 amino acids. The DNA of the CDR3 is TGCGCCAGCAGCCGACGGCGGGGGGTAGATGAGCAGTTCTTC. It yields the protein CASSRRRGVDEQFF.

As concerns this clonotype: This is likely a read error, given that the CDR3 carries no conserved phenylalanine or tryptophan at its end. The chain employs TRBV11-2 and TRBJ2-1, with D perhaps TRBD1 or TRBD2 (6 bases each). Germline CDR1 reads SGHAT; CDR2 reads FQNNGV. The CDR3 is 17 residues long. Trimming cost V 5 bases and J 7 bases, with 24 bases left between them. The CDR3 is CASSPQGRLGGGNEQFL. DNA of the CDR3: TGTGCCAGCAGCCCACAAGGGAGGCTAGGGGGAGGAAATGAGCAGTTCCTC.

The chain recombines TRBV11-2 with TRBJ2-1, with 7 bases lining up with TRBD1. V was pared by 4 bases and J by 4 bases, with 10 bases of the junction left unmatched. CDR1 is SGHAT and CDR2 is FQNNGV in the germline V gene. There are 16 residues in the CDR3. The CDR3 loop reads CASSCGRLTGYNEQFF. As DNA, the CDR3 is TGTGCCAGCAGCTGCGGACGGCTGACAGGGTACAATGAGCAGTTCTTC.